A single sample gave rise to the 4 T cell receptor beta chains below, sequenced in a study of PD-1 blockade in classical Hodgkin lymphoma. The time point denotes: cycle 4 day 1 (C4D1), after 6 weeks of nivolumab. Every one of the patients relapsed after autologous stem cell transplantation (brentuximab vedotin exposure was variable). The assay was immunoSEQ multiplex PCR, and TCRdb's table has in-frame clones only and misses some. The sample shows 50,000 to 65,000 clones, roughly 85% of them seen only once. Sequences were derived from peripheral blood mononuclear cells (PBMCs), sampled before the fourth cycle of nivolumab. The source of these receptors is a human donor with classical Hodgkin lymphoma.

The J gene is TRBJ1-4, the V gene TRBV19; no definite D call. V lost 2 bases, J lost 8 bases, and 9 bases lay in between. Germline V gene lookup returns CDR1 LNHDA and CDR2 SQIVND (reference sequence). The CDR3 is 13 residues long. CDR3 DNA sequence: TGTGCCAGTAGTATACGGACCCGAGAAAAACTGTTTTTT. Protein sequence: CASSIRTREKLFF.

The V call is TRBV5-4, the J call TRBJ1-1, with D possibly being TRBD1 (5 bases). This CDR3 has 15 residues. Per germline, CDR1 SGHNT and CDR2 YYREEE (reference sequence). V was shortened by 1 base and J by 5 bases, with 15 bases between the two germline ends. CDR3 loop: CASSLSQVWGTEAFF. The CDR3 bases are TGTGCCAGCAGCTTGTCACAGGTCTGGGGAACTGAAGCTTTCTTT. The complete variable domain, with remaining parts taken from reference TRBV5-4 and TRBJ1-1, reads ETGVTQSPTHLIKTRGQQVTLRCSSQSGHNTVSWYQQALGQGPQFIFQYYREEENGRGNFPPRFSGLQFPNYSSELNVNALELDDSALYLCASSLSQVWGTEAFFGQGTRLTVV.

This chain uses TRBV5-1 with TRBJ1-6; no reliable D call. The germline gives CDR1 SGHRS, CDR2 YFSETQ. CDR3 length equals 14 residues. The V end was cut by 0 bases, the J end by 7 bases, with 8 bases between. CDR3 nucleotides: TGCGCCAGCAGCTTGGAAGGGTGGAATTCACCCCTCCACTTT. It encodes CASSLEGWNSPLHF.

The J gene is TRBJ1-6, the V gene TRBV2, with D perhaps TRBD1 (6 bases). Trimming cost V 3 bases and J 10 bases, with 13 bases left between them. CDR1 SNHLY and CDR2 FYNNEI come from the germline V gene. The CDR3 has 14 amino acids. CDR3 protein: CASSEMRGQSPLHF. For the CDR3, the DNA is TGTGCCAGCAGTGAGATGCGGGGGCAGTCACCCCTCCACTTT. Full variable domain (rest looked up from reference TRBV2 and TRBJ1-6): EPEVTQTPSHQVTQMGQEVILRCVPISNHLYFYWYRQILGQKVEFLVSFYNNEISEKSEIFDDQFSVERPDGSNFTLKIRSTKLEDSAMYFCASSEMRGQSPLHFGNGTRLTVT.